This TCR beta chain appears in the sequencing data of a study of shared clonotypes between healthy human individuals. In the study overall: Each donor had three CD4 naive, three CD4 memory, two CD8 naive and one CD8 memory plate. General study points: The sharing of about 5% of naive CD4 clonotypes was seen across a handful of donors. Memory subsets generally showed smaller estimated richness than naive subsets did. Incomplete sequencing of sorted subsets was indicated by rarefaction despite large depth.

TCRdb's table, derived via immunoSEQ multiplex PCR, lists solely in-frame clones and lacks some. The table lists roughly 1,600,000 clones, less than 99% of them singletons, with about 0.4% in the top ten. This clone has just one count. The antigen is unknown. Trimming took 1 base from V and 5 from J; bases not matched to a gene: 11. The CDR3 sequence is 16 residues long. CDR1 is MNHEY and CDR2 is SMNVEV in the germline V gene (reference sequence). The receptor was derived from a man aged 25-45 years in good health. V usage is TRBV27 and J usage is TRBJ2-7; 7 bases are a match to TRBD1. Sequencing was carried out using naive CD4+ T cells sorted from blood. As for subset: CD45RA+ positively selected. The CDR3 loop reads CASSLLLTDRVHEQYF. The DNA for the CDR3 is TGTGCCAGCAGTTTATTATTGACCGACAGGGTCCACGAGCAGTACTTC.